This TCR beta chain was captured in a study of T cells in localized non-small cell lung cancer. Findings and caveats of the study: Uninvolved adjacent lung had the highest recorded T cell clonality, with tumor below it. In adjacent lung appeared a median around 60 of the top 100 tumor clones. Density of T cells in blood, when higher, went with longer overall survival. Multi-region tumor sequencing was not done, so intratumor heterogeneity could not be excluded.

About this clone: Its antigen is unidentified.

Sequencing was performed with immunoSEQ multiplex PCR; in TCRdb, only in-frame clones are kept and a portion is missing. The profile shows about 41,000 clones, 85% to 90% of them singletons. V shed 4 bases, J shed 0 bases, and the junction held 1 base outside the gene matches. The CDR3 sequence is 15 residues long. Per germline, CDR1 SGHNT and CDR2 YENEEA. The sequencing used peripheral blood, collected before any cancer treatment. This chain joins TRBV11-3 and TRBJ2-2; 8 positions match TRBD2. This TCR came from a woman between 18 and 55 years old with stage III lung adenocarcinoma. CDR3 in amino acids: CASSSGGANTGELFF. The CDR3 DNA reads TGTGCCAGCAGCTCCGGGGGGGCGAACACCGGGGAGCTGTTTTTT.